This T cell receptor (beta chain) was identified during a study of follicular helper T cells after annual influenza vaccination. The time point denotes: 2015-2016 season, pre-vaccination. Trimming took 5 bases from V and 1 from J, leaving 9 bases between them. The CDR3 spans 14 residues. Germline V gives CDR1 MNHEY, CDR2 SVGAGI. The data were produced by immunoSEQ multiplex PCR, yet TCRdb's version contains in-frame clones alone and is incomplete. This repertoire shows some 5,000 clones, 82% found once; its top ten account for about 0.71%. This chain connects TRBV6-5 to TRBJ1-3, with D tentatively TRBD1 (6 bases). The source material was CXCR5- memory CD4+ T cells sorted from blood, sampled on the day of influenza vaccination. The TCR comes from an adult who received the influenza vaccine. For the CDR3, the DNA is TGTGCCAGCAGTCGAGGACAGTCTGGAAACACCATATATTTT. It specifies CASSRGQSGNTIYF.